This T cell receptor beta chain was recorded in a study of blood T cell repertoires in COVID-19. Study in general: The United States, Italy and Spain supplied acute and convalescent COVID-19 samples.

Those enrolled, adults aged roughly 18 to 89 years, came from about two dozen US areas. Recovery meant two consecutive negative NP/OP PCR tests, professional clearance, or resolved symptoms. Trimming shortened V by 0 bases and J by 3 bases, and 12 bases separated the two germline ends. The length of the CDR3 is 15 residues. Per germline, CDR1 SGHDT and CDR2 YYEEEE. Original processing methods: Estimation of nucleated cell counts relied on the amplification of reference gene primers. Measured with immunoSEQ multiplex PCR; TCRdb has only the in-frame clones, and not every one. Clone size and V and J calls were adopted from that table, with D and trimming inferred from the DNA. Here the sample spans around 390,000 clones, around nine tenths being singletons.

The specimen was PBMCs or T cells enriched from blood (not recorded which). The sequence derives from a woman between 50 and 59 years old who had recovered from COVID-19. The chain has TRBV5-6 and TRBJ1-1; D gene uncertain. CDR3 in amino acids: CASSLDLSFYTEAFF. CDR3 DNA: TGTGCCAGCAGCTTGGATTTATCGTTCTACACTGAAGCTTTCTTT.